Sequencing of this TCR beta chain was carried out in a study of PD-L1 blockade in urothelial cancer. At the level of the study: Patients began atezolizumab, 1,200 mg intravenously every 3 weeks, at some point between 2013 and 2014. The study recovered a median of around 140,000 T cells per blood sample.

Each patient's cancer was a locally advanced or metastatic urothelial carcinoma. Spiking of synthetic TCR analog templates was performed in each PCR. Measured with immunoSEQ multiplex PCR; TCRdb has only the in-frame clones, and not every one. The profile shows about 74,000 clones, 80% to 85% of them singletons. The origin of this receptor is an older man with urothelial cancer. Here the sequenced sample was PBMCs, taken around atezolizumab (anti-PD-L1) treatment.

CDR3 in amino acids: CASSSLGQGNSEQFF. Written as DNA, the CDR3 is TGTGCCAGCAGTTCCTTGGGACAGGGAAATAGTGAGCAGTTCTTC. The rearrangement joins TRBV5-5 to TRBJ2-1; 9 nucleotides match TRBD1. This CDR3 region has 15 residues. Germline CDR1 and CDR2: SGHKS and YYEKEE (reference sequence). V was pared by 5 bases and J by 9 bases, with 12 bases of the junction left unmatched.